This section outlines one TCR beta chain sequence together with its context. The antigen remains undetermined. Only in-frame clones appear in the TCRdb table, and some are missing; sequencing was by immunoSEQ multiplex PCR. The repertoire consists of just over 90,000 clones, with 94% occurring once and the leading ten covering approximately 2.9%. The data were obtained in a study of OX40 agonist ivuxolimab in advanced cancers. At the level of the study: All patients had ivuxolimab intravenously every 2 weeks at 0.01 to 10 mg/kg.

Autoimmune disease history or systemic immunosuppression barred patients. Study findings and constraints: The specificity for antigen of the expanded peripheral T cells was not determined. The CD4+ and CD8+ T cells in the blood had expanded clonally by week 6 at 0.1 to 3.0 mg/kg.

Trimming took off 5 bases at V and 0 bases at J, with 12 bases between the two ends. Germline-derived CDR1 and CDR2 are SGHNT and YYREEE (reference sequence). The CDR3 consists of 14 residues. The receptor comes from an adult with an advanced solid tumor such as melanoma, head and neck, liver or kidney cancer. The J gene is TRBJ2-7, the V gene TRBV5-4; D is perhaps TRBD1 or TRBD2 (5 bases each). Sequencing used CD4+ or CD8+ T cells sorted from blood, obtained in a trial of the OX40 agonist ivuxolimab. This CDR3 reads CASSSGTYSYEQYF. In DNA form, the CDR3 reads TGTGCCAGCAGTTCCGGGACGTACTCCTACGAGCAGTACTTC.